These T cell receptor beta chains were read from a single sample in a study of post-analysis software for immune sequencing data. TCRdb analysed the PCR reads with MiXCR anew, one entry per CDR3 protein. Of some 690,000 distinct CDR3 sequences in the sample, approximately 60% were seen once. Sequenced material: blood. The receptor source for this set is a girl between 2 and 10 years old with multiple sclerosis. Each CDR3 is given without its conserved first and last residue. Expanded clones are given a class, and other clones once, few, many or no size at all.

size	length	V	CDR3
few	13	TRBV9	ASSVGNSGVGEQF
few	13	TRBV15	ATSSAGTGGNEQY
-	16	TRBV2	ASIGRRTGSRGTGELF
-	12	TRBV3-1	ASSQRGTQETQY
few	10	TRBV29-1	SAGRTEETQY
few	11	TRBV12-3/TRBV12-4	ASSLLGGGEQF
-	11	TRBV10-2	ASSESRNSPLH
-	10	TRBV20-1	SARQGGGGYT
-	12	TRBV11-2	ASSLIRGWNEQF
-	15	TRBV4-1	ASSYPGGGKAYNEQF
-	12	TRBV29-1	SVDSGGRSNEQF
few	14	TRBV6-5	ASSSGRTPPYNEQF
few	12	TRBV9	ASSASGMGIEQF
-	13	TRBV6-4	ASSDSSSGGDEQF
few	14	TRBV5-4	ASSSKRDGGANEQF
-	12	TRBV3-1	ASSQEGTTGGYT